The 16 T cell receptor beta chains listed next were all sequenced from one sample in a study of blood T cell repertoires in COVID-19. TCRdb's copy holds only in-frame clones and misses some; the assay was immunoSEQ multiplex PCR. Here the sample spans more than 150,000 clones, around four fifths being singletons. The specimen was peripheral blood. The receptors shown here come from a man younger than 45 with active or convalescent COVID-19.

The J gene is TRBJ1-1, the V gene TRBV18, with 10 nucleotides matching TRBD1. The CDR3 loop spans 14 amino acids. V lost 4 bases, J lost 5 bases, and 4 bases stayed unmatched. In germline, CDR1 is KGHSH, CDR2 LQKENI. In DNA, the CDR3 is TGTGCCAGCTCACGGGGGACAGGGGAAACTGAAGCTTTCTTT. Amino acid sequence: CASSRGTGETEAFF.

Comment on this clone: One junction end does not reproduce the germline sequence, and a read error may be involved. The chain couples TRBV7-9 to TRBJ2-3; 11 positions match TRBD2. This CDR3 spans 14 amino acids. The germline V gene has CDR1 SEHNR and CDR2 FQNEAQ (reference sequence). CDR3 protein: CASSLAGGQDTQYF. In DNA form, the CDR3 reads TGTGCCAGCAGCCTAGCGGGAGGACAAGATACGCAGTATTTT.

This rearrangement joins TRBV30 to TRBJ2-5; possibly TRBD2 for D (6 bases). V lost 5 bases and J 5 bases, leaving 12 bases between the germline ends. This CDR3 spans 12 amino acids. Germline V gene sequence: CDR1 GTSNPN, CDR2 SVGIG (reference sequence). The CDR3 nucleotides read TGTGCCTGGCAGCAAGGGAGGGAGACCCAGTACTTC. Translated, it gives CAWQQGRETQYF.

This chain uses TRBV7-2 with TRBJ2-3; TRBD2 is a possible D gene (5 bases). CDR3 length: 15 residues. Germline-derived CDR1 and CDR2 are SGHTA and FQGNSA. Trimming removed 4 bases at V and 0 bases at J, with 11 bases between. This chain's CDR3 is CASSSEAYSTDTQYF. The CDR3 DNA reads TGTGCCAGCAGCTCGGAGGCTTACAGCACAGATACGCAGTATTTT.

For the CDR3, the DNA is TGCGCCAGCAGTGAGGGCCTTGCCTATGAGCAGTTCTTC. This gives the protein CASSEGLAYEQFF. The chain recombines TRBV10-1 with TRBJ2-1; no firm D call. CDR3 size: 13 residues. CDR1 WNHNN and CDR2 SYGVQD come from the germline V gene (reference sequence). The ends were cut back, 2 bases at V and 8 bases at J, with 10 bases in the middle.

This clone has only one observation. The rearrangement joins TRBV6-5 to TRBJ2-7, with a possible D match to TRBD2 (7 bases). CDR3 length equals 14 residues. From germline, CDR1 is MNHEY and CDR2 SVGAGI. Trimming left V 4 bases short and J 5 bases short, with 15 bases between. The CDR3 loop is CASSSRRGANEQYF. In DNA, the CDR3 is TGTGCCAGCAGTTCCCGTCGGGGGGCCAACGAGCAGTACTTC.

CDR3 residues: CASSPWTGGETQYF. The CDR3 nucleotides are TGTGCCAGCAGCCCATGGACAGGCGGAGAGACCCAGTACTTC. The V call is TRBV5-6, the J call TRBJ2-5; 7 nucleotides agree with TRBD1. Germline trimming cut 4 bases from V and 4 bases from J; bases unmatched to any gene: 7. The germline CDR1 and CDR2 sequences are SGHDT and YYEEEE. The CDR3 extends over 14 amino acids.

This clone was detected only once. The chain joins TRBV6-5 to TRBJ1-1; D might be TRBD1 (5 bases). Germline loops: CDR1 MNHEY, CDR2 SVGAGI. The ends were cut back, 8 bases at V and 3 bases at J, with 19 bases in the middle. The CDR3 is 15 residues long. The DNA for the CDR3 is TGTGCCAGCCTCTTCTACCCGGGAGGGGACACTGAAGCTTTCTTT. It specifies CASLFYPGGDTEAFF.

The gene calls are TRBV11-2 and TRBJ1-1; TRBD1 matches at 8 bases. Trimming took 5 bases from V and 0 from J; bases not matched to a gene: 11. Germline CDR1 is SGHAT and CDR2 is FQNNGV. The CDR3 is 17 residues long. The CDR3 protein is CASSPGPAGGMNTEAFF. CDR3 sequence (DNA): TGTGCCAGCAGCCCCGGGCCAGCAGGGGGCATGAACACTGAAGCTTTCTTT.

The rearrangement links TRBV2 to TRBJ2-1, with a weak D call TRBD1 (6 bases). The CDR3 spans 12 residues. Trimming removed 8 bases from V and 6 bases from J, with 11 bases in between. The germline CDR1 and CDR2 sequences are SNHLY and FYNNEI. This CDR3 reads CASLRDTNEQFF. For the CDR3, the DNA is TGTGCCAGCTTAAGGGACACCAATGAGCAGTTCTTC.

The chain is built from TRBV7-2 and TRBJ1-2; D gene ambiguous. Germline lookup yields CDR1 SGHTA and CDR2 FQGNSA. The length of the CDR3 is 16 residues. V was shortened by 1 base and J by 0 bases, with 12 bases between the two germline ends. CDR3 DNA: TGTGCCAGCAGCTTAGGGAGGGCAGCAGCTAACTATGGCTACACCTTC. This gives the protein CASSLGRAAANYGYTF.

The chain recombines TRBV3-1 (or the pseudogene TRBV3-2) with TRBJ1-1, with a weak D call TRBD1 (5 bases). This CDR3 region has 17 residues. Germline V gene data show CDR1 as LGHDT and CDR2 as YNNKEL (reference sequence). The V end was cut by 0 bases, the J end by 2 bases, with 16 bases between. CDR3 region: CASSQEPDRDFNTEAFF. CDR3 bases: TGTGCCAGCAGCCAAGAGCCCGACCGGGACTTCAACACTGAAGCTTTCTTT.

This clone was seen just once. The gene calls are TRBV12-3 or TRBV12-4 and TRBJ1-1; no reliable D call. The CDR3 runs 13 residues. Trimming cost V 4 bases and J 4 bases, with 10 bases left between them. The CDR3 sequence is CASSSSGITEAFF. The CDR3 DNA is TGTGCCAGCAGTTCATCGGGGATCACTGAAGCTTTCTTT.

A word on this clone: The same CDR3 also results from other DNA sequences found in this sample. The chain carries TRBV5-1 and TRBJ1-1, with unresolved D. Germline lookup yields CDR1 SGHRS and CDR2 YFSETQ. With 0 bases removed from V and 5 bases from J, the gap between germline ends came to 11 bases. This CDR3 is 14 amino acids long. CDR3 in amino acids: CASSLGEVGTEAFF. The CDR3 coding sequence is TGCGCCAGCAGCTTGGGGGAGGTGGGGACTGAAGCTTTCTTT.

V gene TRBV5-1 combines with J gene TRBJ2-4; TRBD1 agrees at 7 bases. With V trimmed by 1 base and J by 6 bases, 10 bases remained unmatched. This CDR3 contains 16 residues. CDR1 is SGHRS, CDR2 YFSETQ, per germline. This CDR3 reads CASSLSPGGQTNIQYF. Here the CDR3 DNA reads TGCGCCAGCAGCTTGAGCCCAGGGGGACAGACAAACATTCAGTACTTC.

The V call is TRBV9, the J call TRBJ1-4; D not resolved. Looked up from germline, CDR1 is SGDLS and CDR2 is YYNGEE. Deletions cut 0 bases from V and 0 bases from J, with 12 bases between. The CDR3 extends over 17 amino acids. The CDR3 region has the DNA TGTGCCAGCAGCGTAGAAAGCCGCTTTACAACTAATGAAAAACTGTTTTTT. Its translation is CASSVESRFTTNEKLFF.